Following are 17 T cell receptor beta chains from one sample sequenced in a study of cytomegalovirus exposure and HLA in healthy donors. Only in-frame clones appear in the TCRdb table, and some are missing; sequencing was by immunoSEQ multiplex PCR. This table has roughly 80,000 clones, 94% appearing once. The sample was PBMCs. The origin of the receptors is a woman aged 18-29 years in good health and CMV-seronegative.

This clone came up once. CDR3 amino acids: CASSFGAGPYNEQFF. CDR3 in DNA: TGTGCCAGCAGTTTCGGAGCGGGCCCCTACAATGAGCAGTTCTTC. The chain links TRBV27 to TRBJ2-1, with D maybe TRBD2 (6 bases). The ends were cut back, 3 bases at V and 2 bases at J, with 11 bases in the middle. The CDR3 covers 15 residues. CDR1 and CDR2 from the germline V gene are MNHEY and SMNVEV (reference sequence).

V gene TRBV23-1 combines with J gene TRBJ2-5; TRBD2 agrees at 8 bases. TRBV23-1 falls under the ORF class, with uncertain function. The V gene end was trimmed by 3 bases and the J gene end by 1 base; junction bases not matched to a gene: 4. The CDR3 is 15 residues long. The DNA of the CDR3 is TGCGCCAGCAGTCACCGCGGGGGGATCCAAGAGACCCAGTACTTC. This codes for CASSHRGGIQETQYF.

CDR3 sequence reads: CASSPQGSGNQPQHF. CDR3 coding DNA: TGTGCCAGCAGCCCTCAGGGGAGCGGCAATCAGCCCCAGCATTTT. V and J are TRBV6-5 and TRBJ1-5, with D perhaps TRBD1 (6 bases). CDR3 length: 15 amino acids. From germline, CDR1 is MNHEY and CDR2 SVGAGI. The V end lost 6 bases, the J end lost 2 bases, and 14 bases lay between the germline ends.

The chain employs TRBV27 and TRBJ2-3; D remains unclear. Germline V gives CDR1 MNHEY, CDR2 SMNVEV (reference sequence). There are 15 residues in the CDR3. The V end was cut by 5 bases, the J end by 1 base, with 13 bases between. CDR3 loop: CASSLDHEGTDTQYF. The CDR3, as DNA: TGTGCCAGCAGTCTCGACCACGAGGGCACAGATACGCAGTATTTT.

The chain couples TRBV14 to TRBJ2-7; 8 bases are a match to TRBD2. The junction had 6 bases not matched to a gene; V was cut back by 5 bases and J by 3 bases. This CDR3 contains 14 residues. Germline V gene sequence: CDR1 SGHDN, CDR2 FVKESK. CDR3 DNA: TGTGCCAGCAGCGGAGGGACTAGTTACTACGAGCAGTACTTC. This translates into CASSGGTSYYEQYF.

The gene calls are TRBV5-5 and TRBJ2-7, with 13 bases aligning to TRBD2. In germline, CDR1 is SGHKS, CDR2 YYEKEE (reference sequence). V trimming: 1 base; J trimming: 6 bases; junction bases outside the gene matches: 7. The CDR3 is made up of 16 amino acids. Here the CDR3 DNA reads TGTGCCAGCAGCTTGTCGGGGGGACTAGCGGGACTCGAGCAGTACTTC. Translated: CASSLSGGLAGLEQYF.

This chain connects TRBV6-1 to TRBJ1-6; D gene uncertain. This CDR3 has 15 amino acids. Germline CDR1 is MNHNS and CDR2 is SASEGT. The CDR3 DNA reads as TGTGCGACCCTAGAGGGTCCCAACTATAATTCACCCCTCCACTTT. This gives the protein CATLEGPNYNSPLHF.

This clone has a single count. The chain is built from TRBV5-1 and TRBJ2-7; D ambiguous. The germline V and J ends were trimmed by 0 bases and 0 bases, with 13 bases remaining between them. The CDR3 is made up of 16 amino acids. Per germline, CDR1 SGHRS and CDR2 YFSETQ. CDR3 residues: CASSLAEVPSSYEQYF. The CDR3 DNA sequence: TGCGCCAGCAGCTTGGCCGAAGTCCCGAGCTCCTACGAGCAGTACTTC.

The V and J genes are TRBV18 and TRBJ2-1, with D tentatively TRBD1 (5 bases). Trimming removed 2 bases from V and 8 bases from J, with 13 bases in between. Germline CDR1 KGHSH, CDR2 LQKENI. The CDR3 extends over 14 amino acids. Here the CDR3 reads CASSPVQALDEQFF. CDR3 in DNA: TGTGCCAGCTCACCAGTACAGGCCTTAGATGAGCAGTTCTTC.

The V and J genes are TRBV5-1 and TRBJ2-5, with D uncertain. V dropped 0 bases and J dropped 2 bases, with 8 bases sitting between them. CDR1 is SGHRS and CDR2 is YFSETQ in the germline V gene. The CDR3 spans 14 residues. The CDR3 spells CASSLGAAQETQYF. DNA of the CDR3: TGCGCCAGCAGCTTGGGGGCAGCACAAGAGACCCAGTACTTC.

The chain has TRBV29-1 and TRBJ2-2; D gene unclear. The V gene's germline CDR1 is SQVTM and CDR2 ANQGSEA. V gave up 6 bases and J gave up 2 bases, with 7 bases separating them. The CDR3 has 12 amino acids. CDR3 DNA: TGCAGCGTAGGAGATAACACCGGGGAGCTGTTTTTT. Translated, it gives CSVGDNTGELFF.

The chain is built from TRBV2 and TRBJ1-1; TRBD1 matches at 7 bases. Unmatched junction bases numbered 2, after V lost 1 base and J lost 3 bases. Germline-derived CDR1 and CDR2 are SNHLY and FYNNEI. CDR3 length: 14 residues. CDR3 in amino acids: CASSEGGGYTEAFF. The CDR3 nucleotides are TGTGCCAGCAGTGAAGGAGGGGGCTACACTGAAGCTTTCTTT.

In this sample, this clone turned up once. CDR3 amino acids: CASSVGQTGFGYTF. CDR3 nucleotides: TGTGCCAGCAGCGTAGGCCAGACAGGGTTTGGCTACACCTTC. The chain couples TRBV9 to TRBJ1-2; 7 nucleotides line up with TRBD1. Trimming removed 0 bases from V and 7 bases from J; junction bases left unmatched: 6. Germline V gene lookup returns CDR1 SGDLS and CDR2 YYNGEE. The CDR3 consists of 14 residues.

V and J are TRBV5-1 and TRBJ1-4; no definite D call. CDR1 SGHRS and CDR2 YFSETQ come from the germline V gene. The CDR3 has 15 amino acids. Trimming took 0 bases from V and 3 from J, leaving 9 bases between them. In DNA form, the CDR3 reads TGCGCCAGCAGCTTGGTGGCGGAGTCTAATGAAAAACTGTTTTTT. Residues: CASSLVAESNEKLFF.

V and J are TRBV6-6 and TRBJ2-7; D is perhaps TRBD1 (5 bases). Deletions cut 0 bases from V and 7 bases from J, with 13 bases between. The germline gives CDR1 MNHNY, CDR2 SVGAGI (reference sequence). This CDR3 has 14 residues. The CDR3 loop reads CASSYSNGRAEQYF. CDR3 sequence (DNA): TGTGCCAGCAGTTACTCGAACGGCAGGGCGGAGCAGTACTTC.

V gene TRBV19 combines with J gene TRBJ2-7; the D gene is possibly TRBD2 (6 bases). The CDR3 is 13 residues long. CDR1 is LNHDA and CDR2 is SQIVND in the germline V gene (reference sequence). Trimming stripped 6 bases from V and 5 bases from J, with 14 bases between. CDR3 DNA sequence: TGTGCCAGTAGGGCGGGACGGACCAACGAGCAGTACTTC. Translated: CASRAGRTNEQYF.

The sample holds one count of this clone. The J gene is TRBJ2-4, the V gene TRBV7-9; 8 nucleotides align to TRBD1. Trimming at V came to 4 bases and at J to 10 bases, leaving 9 bases not matched to a gene. The CDR3 loop spans 14 amino acids. Germline-derived CDR1 and CDR2 are SEHNR and FQNEAQ (reference sequence). CDR3 nucleotide sequence: TGTGCCAGCAGCTGGGCGGGACAGGATAATATTCAGTACTTC. As protein: CASSWAGQDNIQYF.